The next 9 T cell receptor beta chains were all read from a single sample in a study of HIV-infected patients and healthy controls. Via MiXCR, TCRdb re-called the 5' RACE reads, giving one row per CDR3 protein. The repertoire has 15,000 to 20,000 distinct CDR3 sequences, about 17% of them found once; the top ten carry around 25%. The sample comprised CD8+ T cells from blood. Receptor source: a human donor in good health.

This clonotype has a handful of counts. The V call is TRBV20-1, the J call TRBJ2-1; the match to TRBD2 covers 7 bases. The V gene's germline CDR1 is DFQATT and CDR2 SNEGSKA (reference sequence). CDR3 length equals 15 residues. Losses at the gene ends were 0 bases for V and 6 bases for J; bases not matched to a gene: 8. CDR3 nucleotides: TGCAGTGCTAGAGAAGTTGGGGGGGGATCCAATGAGCAGTTCTTC. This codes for CSAREVGGGSNEQFF.

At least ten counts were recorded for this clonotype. CDR3 residues: CASSPRTSGSYEQYF. CDR3 DNA sequence: TGTGCCAGCAGCCCACGGACTAGCGGCTCCTACGAGCAGTACTTC. The chain joins TRBV7-9 to TRBJ2-7, with TRBD2 matching over 10 bases. The ends lost 5 bases at V and 0 bases at J; junction bases unmatched: 4. Germline CDR1 is SEHNR and CDR2 is FQNEAQ (reference sequence). The CDR3 is 15 residues long.

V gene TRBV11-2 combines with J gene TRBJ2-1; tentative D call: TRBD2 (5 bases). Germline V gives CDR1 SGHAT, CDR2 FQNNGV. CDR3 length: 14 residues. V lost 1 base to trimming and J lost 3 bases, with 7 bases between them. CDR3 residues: CASSLGTRYNEQFF. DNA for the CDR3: TGTGCCAGCAGCTTAGGGACTCGCTACAATGAGCAGTTCTTC.

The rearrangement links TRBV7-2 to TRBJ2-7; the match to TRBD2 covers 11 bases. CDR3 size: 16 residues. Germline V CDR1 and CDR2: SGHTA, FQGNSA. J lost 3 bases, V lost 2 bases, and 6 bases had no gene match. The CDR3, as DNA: TGTGCCAGCAGCTTATCTGGGACTAGCGGATACTACGAGCAGTACTTC. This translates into CASSLSGTSGYYEQYF.

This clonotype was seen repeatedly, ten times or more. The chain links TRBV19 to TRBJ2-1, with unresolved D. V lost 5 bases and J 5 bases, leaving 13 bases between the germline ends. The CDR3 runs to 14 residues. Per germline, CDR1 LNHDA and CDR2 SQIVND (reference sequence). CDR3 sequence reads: CASSLRLSHNEQFF. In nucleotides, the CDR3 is TGTGCCAGTAGTCTACGATTGAGCCACAATGAGCAGTTCTTC.

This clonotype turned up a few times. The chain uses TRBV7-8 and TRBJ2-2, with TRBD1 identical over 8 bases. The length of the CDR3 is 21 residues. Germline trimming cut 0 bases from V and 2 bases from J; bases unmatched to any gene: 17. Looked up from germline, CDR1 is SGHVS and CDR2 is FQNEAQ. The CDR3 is CASSLASRDRYRDHNTGELFF. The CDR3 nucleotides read TGTGCCAGCAGCTTAGCAAGCAGGGACAGGTACCGGGACCATAACACCGGGGAGCTGTTTTTT.

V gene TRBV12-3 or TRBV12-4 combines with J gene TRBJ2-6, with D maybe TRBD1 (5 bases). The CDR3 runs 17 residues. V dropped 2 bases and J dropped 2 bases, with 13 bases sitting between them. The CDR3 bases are TGTGCCAGCAGTTTATCAGGGTCCTCGACTGGGGCCAACGTCCTGACTTTC. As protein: CASSLSGSSTGANVLTF.

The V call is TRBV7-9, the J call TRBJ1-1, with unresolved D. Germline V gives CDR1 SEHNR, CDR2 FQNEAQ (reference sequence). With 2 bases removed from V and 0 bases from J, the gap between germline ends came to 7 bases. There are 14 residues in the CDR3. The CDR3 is CASSLLDLNTEAFF. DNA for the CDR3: TGTGCCAGCAGCTTACTGGATCTGAACACTGAAGCTTTCTTT.

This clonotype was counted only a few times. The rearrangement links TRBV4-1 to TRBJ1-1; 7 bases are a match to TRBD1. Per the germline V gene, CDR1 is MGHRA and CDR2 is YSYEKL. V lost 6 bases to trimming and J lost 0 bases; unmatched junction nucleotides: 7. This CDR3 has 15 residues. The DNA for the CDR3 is TGCGCCAGCAGTTACCAACAGGGGATGAACACTGAAGCTTTCTTT. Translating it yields CASSYQQGMNTEAFF.